This T cell receptor (beta chain) was retrieved from a study of CD8 T cells in ankylosing spondylitis. General study results and limits: For ankylosing spondylitis blood, a TCR beta motif of eight or nine highly homologous variants appeared characteristic. Disease-linked clones reportedly showed significant enrichment in matched ankylosing spondylitis synovial fluid. Clones linked to disease, bearing a CD8+ phenotype, were relatively rare in peripheral blood. Some motif variants were previously reported in reactive arthritis synovial fluid and blood.

CDR3 length equals 13 residues. V gave up 1 base and J gave up 3 bases, with 10 bases separating them. The V gene's germline CDR1 is GTSNPN and CDR2 SVGIG (reference sequence). This clonotype was detected a few times. Its cognate antigen is unknown. Quantitative 5'-RACE with molecular barcodes generated TCR beta libraries. TCRdb analysed the 5' RACE reads with MiXCR anew, one entry per CDR3 protein. The profile shows about 340,000 distinct CDR3 sequences, around 8% of them singletons. The source of this sequence is a male donor with ankylosing spondylitis. J is TRBJ2-7 and V is TRBV30; D unclear. Sequences were obtained from blood, either unsorted or a sorted T cell fraction (not recorded which). The CDR3 loop is CAWSGRVLYEQYF. DNA for the CDR3: TGTGCCTGGAGTGGACGAGTTCTCTACGAGCAGTACTTC.